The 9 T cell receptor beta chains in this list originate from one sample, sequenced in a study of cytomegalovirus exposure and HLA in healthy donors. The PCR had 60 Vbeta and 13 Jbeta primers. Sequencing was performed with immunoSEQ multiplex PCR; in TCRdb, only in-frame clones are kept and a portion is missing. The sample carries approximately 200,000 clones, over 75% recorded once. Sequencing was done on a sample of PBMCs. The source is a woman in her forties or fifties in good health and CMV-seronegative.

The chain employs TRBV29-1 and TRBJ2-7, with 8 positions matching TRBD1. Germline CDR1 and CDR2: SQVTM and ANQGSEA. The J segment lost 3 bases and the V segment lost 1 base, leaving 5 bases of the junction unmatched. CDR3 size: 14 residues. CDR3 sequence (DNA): TGCAGCGTTGAAGGGACAGGGAGTAACTACGAGCAGTACTTC. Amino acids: CSVEGTGSNYEQYF.

In nucleotides, the CDR3 is TGCGGAGTATCGATGACAGGGTTCTCCTACGAGCAGTACTTC. Translation: CGVSMTGFSYEQYF. The rearrangement uses TRBV29-1 and TRBJ2-7; 7 bases agree with TRBD1. CDR1 is SQVTM, CDR2 ANQGSEA, per germline. The CDR3 totals 14 residues.

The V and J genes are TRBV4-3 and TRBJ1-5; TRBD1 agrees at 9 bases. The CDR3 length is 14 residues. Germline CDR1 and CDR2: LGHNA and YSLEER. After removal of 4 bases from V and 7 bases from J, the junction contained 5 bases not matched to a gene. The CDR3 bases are TGCGCCAGCAGCCGAGACAGGGGGGAGCAGCCCCAGCATTTT. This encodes CASSRDRGEQPQHF.

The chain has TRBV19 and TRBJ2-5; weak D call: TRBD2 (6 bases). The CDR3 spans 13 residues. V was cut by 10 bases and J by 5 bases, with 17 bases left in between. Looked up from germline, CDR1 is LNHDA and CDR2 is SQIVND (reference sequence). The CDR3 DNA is TGTGCCACTACCGGGGAGGCCGGGGAGACCCAGTACTTC. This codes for CATTGEAGETQYF.

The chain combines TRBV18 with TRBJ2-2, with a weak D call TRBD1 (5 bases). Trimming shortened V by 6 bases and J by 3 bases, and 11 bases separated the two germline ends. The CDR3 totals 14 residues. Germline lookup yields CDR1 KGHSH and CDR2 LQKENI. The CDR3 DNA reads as TGTGCCAGCTCTCTTCAAGGGGACACCGGGGAGCTGTTTTTT. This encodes CASSLQGDTGELFF.

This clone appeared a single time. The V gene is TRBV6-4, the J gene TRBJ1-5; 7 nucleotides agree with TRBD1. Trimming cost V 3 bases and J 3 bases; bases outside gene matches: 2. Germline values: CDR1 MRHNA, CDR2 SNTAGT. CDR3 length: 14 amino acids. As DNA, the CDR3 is TGTGCCAGCAGTGAGGACAGGACCAATCAGCCCCAGCATTTT. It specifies CASSEDRTNQPQHF.

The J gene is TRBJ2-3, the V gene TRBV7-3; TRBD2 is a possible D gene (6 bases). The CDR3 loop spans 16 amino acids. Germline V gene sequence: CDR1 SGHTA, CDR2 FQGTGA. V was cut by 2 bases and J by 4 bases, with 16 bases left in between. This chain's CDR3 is CASSLAGTQGPDTQYF. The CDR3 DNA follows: TGTGCCAGCAGCTTAGCCGGGACTCAGGGTCCAGATACGCAGTATTTT.

This CDR3 is CASSFGPSRGGPQHF. DNA for the CDR3: TGTGCCAGCAGCTTCGGACCGTCCCGGGGTGGGCCCCAGCATTTT. The rearrangement joins TRBV6-5 to TRBJ1-5; D is undetermined. Trimming pared 6 bases from V and 9 bases from J, leaving 21 bases between. The V gene's germline CDR1 is MNHEY and CDR2 SVGAGI. The CDR3 length is 15 residues.

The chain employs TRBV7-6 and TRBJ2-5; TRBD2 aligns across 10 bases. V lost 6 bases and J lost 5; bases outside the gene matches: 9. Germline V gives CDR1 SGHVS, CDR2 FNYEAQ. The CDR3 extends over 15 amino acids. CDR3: CASRKTSGWEETQYF. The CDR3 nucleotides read TGTGCCAGCAGAAAGACTAGCGGGTGGGAGGAGACCCAGTACTTC.